The 29 T cell receptor beta chains listed next were all sequenced from one sample in a study of early T cells in non-severe SARS-CoV-2 infection. TCRdb analysed the 5' RACE reads with MiXCR anew, one entry per CDR3 protein. The sample shows approximately 79,000 distinct CDR3 sequences, more than 10% of them seen only once. The sequenced sample was whole blood. The receptors here all came from an adult who was a healthcare worker with PCR-confirmed SARS-CoV-2 infection or an uninfected control (not recorded which).

This chain links TRBV20-1 with TRBJ1-2, with a weak D call TRBD1 (6 bases). Germline-derived CDR1 and CDR2 are DFQATT and SNEGSKA (reference sequence). The CDR3 is 14 residues long. V was trimmed by 1 base and J by 2 bases, leaving 11 bases between them. The CDR3 sequence is CSARAGAGNYGYTF. The CDR3 DNA sequence: TGCAGTGCTAGAGCAGGGGCTGGGAACTATGGCTACACCTTC.

There are many counts of this clonotype. This chain uses TRBV20-1 with TRBJ2-1, with 7 bases that match TRBD2. In germline, CDR1 is DFQATT, CDR2 SNEGSKA (reference sequence). The length of the CDR3 is 14 residues. V lost 3 bases to trimming and J lost 0 bases; unmatched junction nucleotides: 2. CDR3 sequence: CSARERGSYNEQFF. CDR3 nucleotide sequence: TGCAGTGCTAGGGAGCGGGGCTCCTACAATGAGCAGTTCTTC.

This clonotype was seen a few times. This clone may be a read error of a much larger clone one base away. V and J are TRBV28 and TRBJ2-7; D remains ambiguous. Per the germline V gene, CDR1 is MDHEN and CDR2 is SYDVKM. V was trimmed by 5 bases and J by 0 bases, leaving 2 bases between them. The CDR3 totals 11 residues. CDR3 DNA: TGTGCCAGCAGTACCTCCTACGAGCAGTACTTC. Its protein is CASSTSYEQYF.

The chain combines TRBV28 with TRBJ2-7; D gene unclear. CDR1 is MDHEN, CDR2 SYDVKM, per germline. The CDR3 extends over 14 amino acids. Trimming stripped 6 bases from V and 6 bases from J, with 18 bases between. The CDR3 here is CASSPYDLRLEQYF. In DNA form, the CDR3 reads TGTGCCAGCAGCCCCTATGACCTTCGGCTCGAGCAGTACTTC.

V and J are TRBV6-1 and TRBJ1-3; TRBD1 agrees at 7 bases. CDR1 is MNHNS, CDR2 SASEGT, per germline. The CDR3 has 15 amino acids. V was pared by 4 bases and J by 4 bases, with 7 bases of the junction left unmatched. The CDR3 DNA sequence: TGTGCCAGCAGTGCAACCGGGACAGCGGGAAACACCATATATTTT. This translates into CASSATGTAGNTIYF.

This clonotype appeared many times. The V gene is TRBV6-4, the J gene TRBJ2-1; unclear D gene. Trimming left V 0 bases short and J 8 bases short, with 11 bases between. The CDR3 totals 14 residues. Germline V gene sequence: CDR1 MRHNA, CDR2 SNTAGT. The CDR3: CASSDSKGTDEQFF. CDR3 sequence (DNA): TGTGCCAGCAGTGACTCTAAAGGTACAGATGAGCAGTTCTTC.

The chain uses TRBV7-2 and TRBJ2-5; tentative D call: TRBD2 (5 bases). This CDR3 region has 15 residues. The germline V and J ends were trimmed by 5 bases and 5 bases, with 18 bases remaining between them. Germline loops: CDR1 SGHTA, CDR2 FQGNSA. CDR3: CASSLFGKDGETQYF. CDR3 in DNA: TGTGCCAGCAGCCTTTTCGGGAAGGATGGGGAGACCCAGTACTTC.

This clonotype was seen repeatedly, ten times or more. This chain joins TRBV7-2 and TRBJ1-4, with a possible D match to TRBD1 (6 bases). There are 15 residues in the CDR3. Germline loops: CDR1 SGHTA, CDR2 FQGNSA. V lost 4 bases and J lost 5, with 14 bases in between. The CDR3 reads CASSYTGSKNEKLFF. The CDR3 region has the DNA TGTGCCAGCAGCTACACAGGGTCGAAGAATGAAAAACTGTTTTTT.

The rearrangement joins TRBV7-9 to TRBJ1-1; D uncertain. Between the trimmed V and J ends, which lost 0 bases and 4 bases, there was a span of 6 bases. Looked up from germline, CDR1 is SEHNR and CDR2 is FQNEAQ (reference sequence). The CDR3 spans 13 residues. This CDR3 is CASSLALFTEAFF. Written as DNA, the CDR3 is TGTGCCAGCAGCTTAGCGCTGTTCACTGAAGCTTTCTTT.

There are many counts of this clonotype. The CDR3 region is CASSRRGGATNEKLFF. CDR3 coding DNA: TGTGCCAGTAGCCGGAGAGGGGGAGCAACTAATGAAAAACTGTTTTTT. The V call is TRBV19, the J call TRBJ1-4; maybe TRBD1 (6 bases). The CDR3 has 16 residues. Germline lookup yields CDR1 LNHDA and CDR2 SQIVND (reference sequence). The V gene lost 6 bases and the J gene lost 0 bases, with 14 bases spanning the gap.

This clonotype is deemed medium-sized. The chain is built from TRBV18 and TRBJ2-7; D is possibly TRBD1 or TRBD2 (5 bases each). The V and J ends lost 0 bases and 6 bases respectively, with 9 bases between them. Looked up from germline, CDR1 is KGHSH and CDR2 is LQKENI. The CDR3 loop spans 13 amino acids. Here the CDR3 reads CASSPPGVREQYF. CDR3 nucleotide sequence: TGTGCCAGCTCACCACCGGGGGTGCGCGAGCAGTACTTC. Supplemented by reference TRBV18 and TRBJ2-7, the full variable domain reads NAGVMQNPRHLVRRRGQEARLRCSPMKGHSHVYWYRQLPEEGLKFMVYLQKENIIDESGMPKERFSAEFPKEGPSILRIQQVVRGDSAAYFCASSPPGVREQYFGPGTRLTVT.

CDR3 protein: CASKENSPLHF. The DNA for the CDR3 is TGTGCCAGCAAGGAAAATTCACCCCTCCACTTT. The chain joins TRBV21-1 to TRBJ1-6. TRBV21-1 constitutes a pseudogene. This CDR3 has 11 amino acids.

This clonotype was seen more than once but under ten times. This sequence joins TRBV7-2 and TRBJ2-7; TRBD2 is a possible D gene (6 bases). V shed 1 base and J shed 2 bases, with 9 bases lying between them. The CDR3 is 14 amino acids. Germline V gene lookup returns CDR1 SGHTA and CDR2 FQGNSA. CDR3 in DNA: TGTGCCAGCAGCTTAGTGGGACTTCCCTACGAGCAGTACTTC. This gives the protein CASSLVGLPYEQYF.

This clonotype has at least ten counts. The gene calls are TRBV6-1 and TRBJ2-3, with D perhaps assigned TRBD1 or TRBD2 (6 bases each). Germline values: CDR1 MNHNS, CDR2 SASEGT. The CDR3 has 14 residues. V lost 11 bases, J lost 3 bases, and 18 bases lay in between. CDR3 amino acids: CAGERGERTDTQYF. The CDR3 bases are TGTGCCGGGGAAAGGGGGGAACGAACAGATACGCAGTATTTT.

V and J are TRBV29-1 and TRBJ2-1, with TRBD2 as a possible D gene (5 bases). Germline values: CDR1 SQVTM, CDR2 ANQGSEA. This CDR3 spans 14 amino acids. V was trimmed by 6 bases and J by 4 bases, leaving 16 bases between them. The CDR3 DNA reads TGCAGCGTACTAGTGGGAGAGTTTTACAATGAGCAGTTCTTC. This encodes CSVLVGEFYNEQFF.

In this sample, this clonotype turned up many times. This rearrangement joins TRBV12-3 or TRBV12-4 to TRBJ1-1, with unresolved D. V lost 6 bases, J lost 1 base, and 9 bases lay in between. There are 13 residues in the CDR3. CDR3 amino acids: CASSFAGNTEAFF. CDR3 DNA sequence: TGTGCCAGCAGCTTTGCCGGGAACACTGAAGCTTTCTTT.

The genes are TRBV6-2 or TRBV6-3 and TRBJ2-3; the match to TRBD2 covers 12 bases. This CDR3 region has 14 residues. Unmatched junction bases numbered 4, after V lost 7 bases and J lost 5 bases. From germline, CDR1 is MNHEY and CDR2 SVGEGT. The CDR3 DNA sequence: TGTGCCAGCACTAGGGGACTAGCGGGAGATACGCAGTATTTT. This encodes CASTRGLAGDTQYF.

This clonotype was seen more than once but under ten times. The chain has TRBV7-2 and TRBJ1-4; no reliable D call. The V and J ends lost 0 bases and 8 bases respectively, with 13 bases between them. From germline, CDR1 is SGHTA and CDR2 FQGNSA. CDR3 length: 15 amino acids. As DNA, the CDR3 is TGTGCCAGCAGCTTAGCTCATCTTTCGGGAGAAAAACTGTTTTTT. This encodes CASSLAHLSGEKLFF.

This clonotype showed up many times. V gene TRBV6-6 combines with J gene TRBJ1-6; 10 bases map to TRBD1. Germline CDR1 reads MNHNY; CDR2 reads SVGAGI (reference sequence). V lost 8 bases and J lost 6; bases outside the gene matches: 1. CDR3 length: 13 residues. The CDR3 sequence is CASGDRGNSPLHF. The CDR3, as DNA: TGTGCCAGCGGGGACAGGGGTAATTCACCCCTCCACTTT.

This clonotype has at least ten counts. V is TRBV5-6 and J is TRBJ1-1, with unresolved D. This CDR3 has 11 amino acids. The V end lost 1 base, the J end lost 4 bases, and 2 bases lay between the germline ends. CDR1 and CDR2 from the germline V gene are SGHDT and YYEEEE. The CDR3 DNA follows: TGTGCCAGCAGCTTGCGCACTGAAGCTTTCTTT. Translated: CASSLRTEAFF.

This clonotype was counted between two and nine times. This chain connects TRBV5-8 to TRBJ2-1, with TRBD2 matching 7 bases. The trim removed 2 bases at V and 4 bases at J, leaving 12 bases unmatched. The CDR3 sequence is 17 residues long. Germline lookup yields CDR1 SGHTS and CDR2 YDEGEE. The CDR3, as DNA: TGTGCCAGCAGCTTCTTCTTTGGGGCGGGAGAGTACAATGAGCAGTTCTTC. It yields the protein CASSFFFGAGEYNEQFF.

Many counts were recorded for this clonotype. The V and J genes are TRBV24-1 and TRBJ2-1, with 8 bases identical to TRBD1. CDR3 length equals 15 residues. Germline loops: CDR1 KGHDR, CDR2 SFDVKD. Trimming removed 3 bases from V and 3 bases from J; junction bases left unmatched: 3. CDR3 sequence: CATSDGTGGYNEQFF. CDR3 nucleotides: TGTGCCACCAGTGATGGAACAGGGGGCTACAATGAGCAGTTCTTC.

The chain is built from TRBV11-2 and TRBJ2-7; D perhaps matches TRBD1 (5 bases). Per the germline V gene, CDR1 is SGHAT and CDR2 is FQNNGV. Trimming cost V 5 bases and J 1 base, with 24 bases left between them. This CDR3 is 18 amino acids long. CDR3 loop: CASSPTGRARGTSYEQYF. The DNA of the CDR3 is TGTGCCAGCAGCCCCACAGGCAGGGCGCGAGGAACTTCCTACGAGCAGTACTTC. Using reference TRBV11-2 and TRBJ2-7 for the parts outside the CDR3, the full variable domain is EAGVAQSPRYKIIEKRQSVAFWCNPISGHATLYWYQQILGQGPKLLIQFQNNGVVDDSQLPKDRFSAERLKGVDSTLKIQPAKLEDSAVYLCASSPTGRARGTSYEQYFGPGTRLTVT.

A few counts support this clonotype. This sequence joins TRBV10-2 and TRBJ2-7; D is unresolved. The CDR3 runs to 10 residues. CDR1 and CDR2 (germline): WSHSY, SAAADI. The ends were cut back, 6 bases at V and 3 bases at J, with 3 bases in the middle. CDR3: CASRGYEQYF. DNA of the CDR3: TGCGCCAGCAGAGGCTACGAGCAGTACTTC.

This clonotype has a count of ten or more. The CDR3 DNA reads as TGTGCCAGCAGCCCTTTCGCCACAGAATCTGGGGCCAACGTCCTGACTTTC. This sequence encodes CASSPFATESGANVLTF. This chain links TRBV6-2 or TRBV6-3 with TRBJ2-6, with no clear D. V shed 6 bases and J shed 1 base, with 16 bases lying between them. The CDR3 runs to 17 residues. The V gene's germline CDR1 is MNHEY and CDR2 SVGEGT.

The rearrangement links TRBV6-2 or TRBV6-3 to TRBJ2-1; the D gene is possibly TRBD2 (6 bases). Germline CDR1 reads MNHEY; CDR2 reads SVGEGT. The CDR3 length is 16 residues. Trimming took 6 bases from V and 7 from J, leaving 22 bases between them. The DNA for the CDR3 is TGTGCCAGCAGCTTTTCGGGGGAGCCCACCGGGAATGAGCAGTTCTTC. Amino acid sequence: CASSFSGEPTGNEQFF.

This clonotype was counted at least ten times. The gene calls are TRBV6-2 or TRBV6-3 and TRBJ2-2, with D perhaps assigned TRBD1 or TRBD2 (5 bases each). Germline V gives CDR1 MNHEY, CDR2 SVGEGT. The CDR3 spans 15 residues. The V and J ends lost 5 bases and 4 bases respectively, with 14 bases between them. CDR3 sequence reads: CASSAGTHSTGELFF. The CDR3 nucleotides read TGTGCCAGCAGTGCCGGGACCCACTCCACCGGGGAGCTGTTTTTT.

This clonotype was detected many times. V gene TRBV7-2 combines with J gene TRBJ1-5, with no clear D. This CDR3 is 14 amino acids long. Trimming removed 0 bases at V and 1 base at J, with 4 bases between. Germline V gene lookup returns CDR1 SGHTA and CDR2 FQGNSA. CDR3 coding DNA: TGTGCCAGCAGCTTAGCGGGCAGCAATCAGCCCCAGCATTTT. It is translated as CASSLAGSNQPQHF.

This clonotype appeared many times. The CDR3 protein is CASSSRTAGGHYEQYF. DNA for the CDR3: TGTGCCAGCAGCAGCCGGACAGCGGGAGGGCATTACGAGCAGTACTTC. The chain carries TRBV5-4 and TRBJ2-7; 10 positions match TRBD2. J gave up 4 bases and V 4 bases, and 11 bases lay outside the gene matches. This CDR3 is 16 amino acids long. CDR1 and CDR2 (germline): SGHNT, YYREEE (reference sequence).